The next 16 T cell receptor beta chains were all read from a single sample in a study of blood T cell repertoires in COVID-19 (dated by TCRdb to about 2020). Libraries were constructed by the immunoSEQ multiplex PCR assay. Held by TCRdb, this immuneACCESS table contains in-frame sequences only and omits some clones. Under half of the omission traces to an unresolved V gene where checked; the cause of the rest is unknown. Here the sample has fewer than 120,000 clones; 76% occur a single time. The ten largest account for about 4.1% of the sample. Sequencing input: peripheral blood. Receptors were obtained from a woman aged 80 or over with acute or convalescent COVID-19.

The rearrangement uses TRBV3-1 (or the pseudogene TRBV3-2) and TRBJ2-3, with TRBD2 matching over 9 bases. CDR3 length: 15 amino acids. Germline V CDR1 and CDR2: LGHDT, YNNKEL (reference sequence). The junction had 7 bases not matched to a gene; V was cut back by 4 bases and J by 5 bases. The CDR3 sequence is CASSPWTSVIDTQYF. CDR3 bases: TGTGCCAGCAGCCCTTGGACTAGCGTCATAGATACGCAGTATTTT.

The chain recombines TRBV6-1 with TRBJ1-4; D is possibly TRBD1 (5 bases). The V end lost 2 bases, the J end lost 10 bases, and 17 bases lay between the germline ends. Germline CDR1 reads MNHNS; CDR2 reads SASEGT. This CDR3 region has 15 residues. The chain's CDR3 is CASSETGVLGAKLFF. As DNA, the CDR3 is TGTGCCAGCAGTGAAACGGGGGTATTGGGCGCAAAACTGTTTTTT.

The chain employs TRBV5-4 and TRBJ2-2; unclear D gene. The V gene's germline CDR1 is SGHNT and CDR2 YYREEE (reference sequence). The length of the CDR3 is 13 residues. Between the trimmed V and J ends, which lost 1 base and 3 bases, there was a span of 4 bases. CDR3 sequence reads: CASSLSDTGELFF. The CDR3 DNA reads TGTGCCAGCAGCTTGTCTGACACCGGGGAGCTGTTTTTT.

This chain links TRBV15 with TRBJ2-2; D remains ambiguous. V lost 3 bases to trimming and J lost 5 bases, with 4 bases between them. The CDR3 has 12 residues. The germline gives CDR1 LNHNV, CDR2 YYDKDF (reference sequence). The CDR3 is CATSRETGELFF. The CDR3 DNA follows: TGTGCCACCAGCAGGGAGACCGGGGAGCTGTTTTTT.

The rearrangement uses TRBV7-2 and TRBJ1-6, with TRBD1 matching 10 bases. Germline V lookup: CDR1 SGHTA, CDR2 FQGNSA. The CDR3 loop spans 15 amino acids. The V gene end was trimmed by 4 bases and the J gene end by 9 bases; junction bases not matched to a gene: 6. CDR3 sequence (DNA): TGTGCCAGCAGCTCGACAGGGGGCCGTCGTTCACCCCTCCACTTT. It translates to CASSSTGGRRSPLHF.

The rearrangement uses TRBV5-1 and TRBJ2-3; 12 bases fit TRBD2. Unmatched junction bases numbered 5, after V lost 6 bases and J lost 6 bases. The germline gives CDR1 SGHRS, CDR2 YFSETQ. CDR3 size: 14 residues. CDR3 coding DNA: TGCGCCAGCACCCTGACTAGCGGGGGCGATACGCAGTATTTT. It yields the protein CASTLTSGGDTQYF.

The chain recombines TRBV30 with TRBJ1-2, with 10 bases matching TRBD1. Germline assignment: CDR1 GTSNPN and CDR2 SVGIG (reference sequence). V shed 4 bases and J 6 bases; nucleotides not matched to a gene: 8. The CDR3 totals 14 residues. The chain's CDR3 is CAWTTGGKGNGYTF. Written as DNA, the CDR3 is TGTGCCTGGACGACAGGGGGCAAGGGGAATGGCTACACCTTC.

The chain carries TRBV5-6 and TRBJ1-3; tentative D call: TRBD1 (6 bases). Germline loops: CDR1 SGHDT, CDR2 YYEEEE. The CDR3 is made up of 17 amino acids. The germline V and J ends were trimmed by 0 bases and 0 bases, with 13 bases remaining between them. This chain's CDR3 is CASSLGRTDYSGNTIYF. CDR3 coding DNA: TGTGCCAGCAGCTTGGGGAGGACAGACTACTCTGGAAACACCATATATTTT.

For this clone: Because it lacks the conserved phenylalanine or tryptophan at the end, this CDR3 is likely a read error. No DNA is shown, since the ends of the CDR3 on it are uncertain; the CDR3 is the one TCRdb lists. This chain joins TRBV6-1 and TRBJ2-7; TRBD1, as called in the table, went unchecked against the DNA. The CDR3 adds up to 14 amino acids, both ends counted. CDR1 is MNHNS, CDR2 SASEGT, per germline. The CDR3: CASSDQGDHLPTLC.

As concerns this clone: The sample carries other DNA sequences with the same CDR3. The chain uses TRBV12-3 or TRBV12-4 and TRBJ1-2, with D unclear. Trimming took 5 bases from V and 0 from J, leaving 4 bases between them. The CDR3 runs 12 residues. The CDR3: CASSPANYGYTF. The CDR3 DNA is TGTGCCAGCAGTCCGGCTAACTATGGCTACACCTTC.

This chain joins TRBV2 and TRBJ2-1; 9 positions agree with TRBD2. The CDR3 covers 17 residues. Germline V gene sequence: CDR1 SNHLY, CDR2 FYNNEI. V was pared by 3 bases and J by 0 bases, with 6 bases of the junction left unmatched. CDR3 DNA: TGTGCCAGCAGTGAGGCTAGCGGGGATAGCTCCTACAATGAGCAGTTCTTC. Translating it yields CASSEASGDSSYNEQFF.

The rearrangement uses TRBV6-2 or TRBV6-3 and TRBJ1-1; tentatively, D is TRBD1 (5 bases). V shed 6 bases and J shed 1 base, with 12 bases lying between them. The germline CDR1 and CDR2 sequences are MNHEY and SVGEGT. CDR3 size: 14 residues. The CDR3 nucleotides read TGTGCCAGCAGCCCCCGGGACTGGAACACTGAAGCTTTCTTT. Translating it yields CASSPRDWNTEAFF.

The V gene is TRBV2, the J gene TRBJ2-3; the D is unclear. Germline V gene sequence: CDR1 SNHLY, CDR2 FYNNEI. Trimming removed 6 bases at V and 0 bases at J, with 13 bases between. The CDR3 totals 15 residues. As DNA, the CDR3 is TGTGCCAGCAGCACGACTCGACCTAGCACAGATACGCAGTATTTT. It encodes CASSTTRPSTDTQYF.

The V call is TRBV12-3 or TRBV12-4, the J call TRBJ2-7; D is possibly TRBD1 (5 bases). The length of the CDR3 is 13 residues. V was pared by 6 bases and J by 0 bases, with 9 bases between. The CDR3 loop reads CASRLDNSYEQYF. The CDR3 DNA follows: TGTGCCAGCAGACTGGACAACTCCTACGAGCAGTACTTC.

The J gene is TRBJ1-1, the V gene TRBV21-1; TRBD1 is the table's D call and was not checked against the DNA. TRBV21-1 represents a pseudogene. The CDR3 consists of 15 residues. The DNA of the CDR3 is TGTGCCAGCAGCTTACATTTAACAATTCGCACTGAAGCTTTCTTT. Residues: CASSLHLTIRTEAFF.

The chain couples TRBV5-4 to TRBJ1-4, with D maybe TRBD1 (5 bases). V was clipped by 4 bases and J by 10 bases, with 23 bases between them. Per the germline V gene, CDR1 is SGHNT and CDR2 is YYREEE (reference sequence). CDR3 length: 16 residues. CDR3: CASSVDRDRSLRKLFF. In DNA form, the CDR3 reads TGTGCCAGCAGCGTTGACAGAGATAGGAGTCTGAGAAAACTGTTTTTT.